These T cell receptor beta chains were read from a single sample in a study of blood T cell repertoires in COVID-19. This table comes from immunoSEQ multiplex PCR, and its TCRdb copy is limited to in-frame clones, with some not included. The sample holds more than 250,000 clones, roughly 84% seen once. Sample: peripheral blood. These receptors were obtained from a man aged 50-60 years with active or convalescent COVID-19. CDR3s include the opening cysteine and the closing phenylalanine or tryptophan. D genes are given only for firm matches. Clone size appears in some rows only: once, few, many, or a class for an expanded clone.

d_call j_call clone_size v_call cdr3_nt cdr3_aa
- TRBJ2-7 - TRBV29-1 TGCAGCGTTGGCCAGGTCACCTACGAGCAGTACTTC CSVGQVTYEQYF
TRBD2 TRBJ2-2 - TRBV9 TGTGCCAGCAGCGCCGGGGGGGCTAACACCGGGGAGCTGTTTTTT CASSAGGANTGELFF
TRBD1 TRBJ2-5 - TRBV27 TGTGCCAGCAGACAGGGGCGCGAGACCCAGTACTTC CASRQGRETQYF
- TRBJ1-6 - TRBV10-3 TGTGCCATCAGCAAAACAGGAATCTATAATTCACCCCTCCACTTT CAISKTGIYNSPLHF
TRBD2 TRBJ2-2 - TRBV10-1 TGCGCCAGCAGTGAGGGGGCTAGCGGGATAAACACCGGGGAGCTGTTTTTT CASSEGASGINTGELFF
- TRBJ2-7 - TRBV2 TGTGCCAGCAGTTTTCTTATTATCTCCTACGAGCAGTACTTC CASSFLIISYEQYF
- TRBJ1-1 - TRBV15 TGTGCCACCAGCAGAGATTCCCATGGGCCTAAGGCTTTCTTT CATSRDSHGPKAFF
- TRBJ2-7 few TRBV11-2 TGTGCCAGCTCCAGACGGCAACTGACAGGTCCTGGGCACTACGAGCAGTACTTC CASSRRQLTGPGHYEQYF
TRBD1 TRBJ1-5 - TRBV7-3 TGTGCCAGCAGCTTAACGGTTCTCTTCGACAGGGATAGCAATCAGCCCCAGCATTTT CASSLTVLFDRDSNQPQHF
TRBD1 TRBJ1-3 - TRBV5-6 TGTGCCAGCAGCACGGACAGGGTTGGAAACACCATATATTTT CASSTDRVGNTIYF
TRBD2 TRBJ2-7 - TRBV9 TGTGCCGGCAGCGTAGCGGGGTCCTCCTACGAGCAGTACTTC CAGSVAGSSYEQYF
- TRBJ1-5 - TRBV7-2 TGTGCCAGCAGCTTGACAGGCAATCAGCCCCAGCATTTT CASSLTGNQPQHF
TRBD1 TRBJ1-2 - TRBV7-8 TGTGCCAGCAGCCGACGGACAGGGGATAACTATGGCTACACCTTC CASSRRTGDNYGYTF
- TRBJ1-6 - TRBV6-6 TGTGCCAGCACTGGGGGGGGATCGCCACCCCTCCACTTT CASTGGGSPPLHF
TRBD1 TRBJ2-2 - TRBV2 TGTGCCAGCAGCACAAACAGGGGGCGCGACACCGGGGAGCTGTTTTTT CASSTNRGRDTGELFF
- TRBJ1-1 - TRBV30 TGTGCCTGGAGCGTAGTTACCGGGGGGGCTTTCTTT CAWSVVTGGAFF
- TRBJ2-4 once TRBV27 TGTGCCAGCTCCAACTTATTAAAAAACATTCAGTACTTC CASSNLLKNIQYF
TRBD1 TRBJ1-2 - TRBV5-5 TGTGCCAGCAGCTTAACAGGGGGCGGTGGCTACACCTTC CASSLTGGGGYTF
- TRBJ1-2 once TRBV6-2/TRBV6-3 TGTGCCAGCAGCCCCGGGGTCTTCCCAAACTATGGCTACACCTTC CASSPGVFPNYGYTF